The rows below give T cell receptor beta chains drawn from one sample of a study of blood T cell repertoires in COVID-19. Generated by immunoSEQ multiplex PCR, the TCRdb table keeps only in-frame clones and is missing some. This repertoire shows over 75,000 clones, approximately 90% found once; its top ten account for approximately 2.2%. Sequenced sample: peripheral blood. These receptors originate from a human donor with active COVID-19. The donor label of this sample is uncertain. Both conserved end residues are part of each CDR3. Each record gives: J gene, V gene, clone size, D gene, CDR3 protein, CDR3 DNA. The D gene is left open where the match is weak. A row's size may be missing; if present it is once, few, many or a size class.

TRBJ1-1,TRBV6-2/TRBV6-3,once,.,CASSYYLAGDQNTEAFF,TGTGCCAGCAGTTACTATTTGGCAGGGGATCAGAACACTGAAGCTTTCTTT
TRBJ2-5,TRBV3-1/TRBV3-2,.,.,CASSPAGAERKTQYF,TGTGCCAGCAGCCCCGCGGGGGCAGAGCGGAAGACCCAGTACTTC
TRBJ2-2,TRBV5-5,.,TRBD2,CASSPSASGGREGGELFF,TGTGCCAGCAGCCCGTCGGCTAGCGGGGGCCGTGAAGGCGGGGAGCTGTTTTTT
TRBJ2-7,TRBV3-1/TRBV3-2,once,TRBD1,CASSQDATGGYEQYF,TGTGCCAGCAGCCAAGATGCGACAGGGGGCTACGAGCAGTACTTC
TRBJ1-6,TRBV5-6,.,.,CASSLVSRVESPLHF,TGTGCCAGCAGCTTGGTGTCCCGTGTTGAGTCACCCCTCCACTTT
TRBJ2-3,TRBV4-1,.,TRBD1,CASSQDLYGTGNTDTQYF,TGCGCCAGCAGCCAAGATCTCTACGGGACAGGAAATACAGATACGCAGTATTTT
TRBJ1-1,TRBV28,once,TRBD1,CASSRDRRSRGEAFF,TGTGCCAGCAGTCGGGACAGGAGGTCAAGGGGTGAAGCTTTCTTT
TRBJ1-6,TRBV7-2,.,.,CASAPQVSYNSPLHF,TGTGCCAGCGCCCCCCAGGTTTCCTATAATTCACCCCTCCACTTT
TRBJ2-1,TRBV28,.,.,CASIQGGTYNEQFF,TGTGCCAGCATACAGGGGGGGACCTACAATGAGCAGTTCTTC
TRBJ1-3,TRBV14,.,.,CASRHTGAGNTIYF,TGTGCCAGCAGACACACAGGCGCTGGAAACACCATATATTTT
TRBJ2-3,TRBV19,.,.,CASSIQPRGPDTQYF,TGTGCCAGTAGTATCCAACCCCGCGGGCCAGATACGCAGTATTTT
TRBJ2-3,TRBV7-2,.,.,CASSLGPRTGRVAQYF,TGTGCCAGCAGCTTAGGGCCTAGGACAGGGAGGGTTGCGCAGTATTTT
TRBJ2-1,TRBV27,.,TRBD1,CASSPRTGDVDEQFF,TGTGCCAGCAGTCCTCGGACAGGGGATGTCGATGAGCAGTTCTTC
TRBJ1-4,TRBV7-9,.,TRBD1,CASSARQGRNEKLFF,TGTGCCAGCAGCGCCCGACAGGGACGCAATGAAAAACTGTTTTTT
TRBJ1-1,TRBV11-2,once,TRBD1,CASSVATGARAFF,TGTGCCAGCAGCGTCGCTACAGGGGCCAGGGCTTTCTTT
TRBJ2-7,TRBV5-4,.,.,CASSLKGKAYEQYF,TGTGCCAGCAGCTTGAAGGGGAAGGCCTACGAGCAGTACTTC
TRBJ1-3,TRBV7-8,.,TRBD1,CASSTFTGAGNTIYF,TGTGCCAGCAGCACCTTTACAGGGGCTGGAAACACCATATATTTT
TRBJ1-6,TRBV10-3,.,.,CAISGPARDSPLHF,TGTGCCATCAGTGGACCGGCCCGGGATTCACCCCTCCACTTT
TRBJ2-7,TRBV6-5,.,.,CASSYRETYEQYF,TGTGCCAGCAGTTACAGGGAGACCTACGAGCAGTACTTC
TRBJ2-2,TRBV28,.,.,CASSSGVLSAGELFF,TGTGCCAGCAGCTCCGGGGTATTGAGCGCCGGGGAGCTGTTTTTT
TRBJ1-1,TRBV5-6,.,TRBD1,CASTTGQDNDGTAEAFF,TGTGCCAGCACCACCGGACAGGACAACGACGGGACGGCTGAAGCTTTCTTT
TRBJ1-1,TRBV5-6,once,.,CASSFIVLGKRVSEAFF,TGTGCCAGCAGCTTTATTGTCTTAGGTAAGAGGGTATCTGAAGCTTTCTTT
TRBJ2-3,TRBV9,once,.,CASSVSGSNTQYF,TGTGCCAGCAGCGTTTCCGGGTCAAATACGCAGTATTTT
TRBJ2-1,TRBV5-1,.,TRBD2,CASRPRLAGTYNEQFF,TGCGCCAGCAGACCCCGACTAGCGGGGACCTACAATGAGCAGTTCTTC
TRBJ2-2,TRBV12-5,.,TRBD2,CASGLPRTSGGADGELFF,TGTGCTAGTGGTTTGCCAAGAACTAGCGGGGGGGCAGACGGGGAGCTGTTTTTT
TRBJ1-5,TRBV19,.,.,CASSMESWTQHF,TGTGCCAGTAGTATGGAGTCCTGGACCCAGCATTTT
TRBJ1-6,TRBV15,.,TRBD1,CATSRDAGTGGLDSPLHF,TGTGCCACCAGCAGAGATGCTGGGACAGGGGGGTTGGATTCACCCCTCCACTTT
TRBJ1-1,TRBV18,.,.,CASSPSKNTEAFF,TGTGCCAGCTCACCGAGTAAGAACACTGAAGCTTTCTTT
TRBJ1-2,TRBV3-1/TRBV3-2,once,.,CASSPVGARYGYTF,TGTGCCAGCAGCCCCGTAGGGGCCCGCTATGGCTACACCTTC
TRBJ1-6,TRBV5-1,.,.,CASSWGDSPLHF,TGCGCCAGCAGCTGGGGGGATTCACCCCTCCACTTT
TRBJ2-3,TRBV7-6,.,.,CASTPRLLNPTDTQYF,TGTGCCAGCACCCCCAGGTTGCTTAACCCCACAGATACGCAGTATTTT
TRBJ1-2,TRBV19,once,.,CASSVDRSFGYTF,TGTGCCAGTAGTGTTGACAGGTCCTTTGGCTACACCTTC
TRBJ2-4,TRBV4-1,.,.,CASSQEAPGLVNIQYF,TGCGCCAGCAGCCAAGAGGCTCCGGGACTCGTAAACATTCAGTACTTC
TRBJ1-1,TRBV6-2/TRBV6-3,.,.,CASSYRTAEAFF,TGTGCCAGCAGTTACAGGACAGCGGAAGCTTTCTTT
TRBJ1-2,TRBV18,.,TRBD1,CASSPGQGTGYTF,TGTGCCAGCTCACCAGGACAGGGTACTGGCTACACCTTC
TRBJ1-4,TRBV15,.,.,CATSRGTAEKLFF,TGTGCCACCAGCAGAGGGACAGCTGAAAAACTGTTTTTT
TRBJ2-7,TRBV9,.,.,CASSVGPSSYEQYF,TGTGCCAGCAGCGTAGGGCCTAGCTCCTACGAGCAGTACTTC
TRBJ1-6,TRBV27,.,TRBD1,CASSRDRGARGGSPLHF,TGTGCCAGCAGTCGCGACAGGGGGGCGCGGGGGGGTTCACCCCTCCACTTT
TRBJ1-1,TRBV5-1,.,.,CASSPGGQYTEAFF,TGCGCCAGCAGCCCGGGGGGACAATATACTGAAGCTTTCTTT
TRBJ1-1,TRBV4-1,.,.,CASSQGASPIDTEAFF,TGCGCCAGCAGCCAAGGAGCGAGTCCGATTGACACTGAAGCTTTCTTT
TRBJ1-4,TRBV20-1,.,.,CSASFGGTHEKLFF,TGCAGTGCTAGTTTTGGAGGGACCCATGAAAAACTGTTTTTT
TRBJ2-1,TRBV6-5,.,.,CASTPTRIQNNEQFF,TGTGCCAGCACCCCTACAAGGATACAGAACAATGAGCAGTTCTTC
TRBJ1-2,TRBV5-1,.,.,CASSEGQYYGYTF,TGCGCCAGCAGCGAAGGACAGTACTATGGCTACACCTTC
TRBJ2-3,TRBV6-2/TRBV6-3,.,.,CASSYGQPPPQYF,TGTGCCAGCAGTTACGGGCAACCGCCGCCGCAGTATTTT
TRBJ1-1,TRBV15,.,.,CATSRDGAGSTEAFF,TGTGCCACCAGCAGAGATGGAGCCGGTAGCACTGAAGCTTTCTTT
TRBJ2-1,TRBV29-1,.,TRBD1,CSGKDRDYNEQFF,TGCAGCGGGAAGGACAGGGACTACAATGAGCAGTTCTTC